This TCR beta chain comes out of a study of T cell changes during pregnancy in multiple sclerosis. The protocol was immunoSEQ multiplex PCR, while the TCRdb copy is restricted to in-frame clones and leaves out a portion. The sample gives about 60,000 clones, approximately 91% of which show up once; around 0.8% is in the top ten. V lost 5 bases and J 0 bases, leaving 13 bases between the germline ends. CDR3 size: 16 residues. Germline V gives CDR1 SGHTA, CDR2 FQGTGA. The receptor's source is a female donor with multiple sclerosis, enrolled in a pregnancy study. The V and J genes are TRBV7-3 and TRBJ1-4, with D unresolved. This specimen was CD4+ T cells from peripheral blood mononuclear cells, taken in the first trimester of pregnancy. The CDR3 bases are TGTGCCAGCAGCCCGAGGGCCCACGCAACTAATGAAAAACTGTTTTTT. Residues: CASSPRAHATNEKLFF. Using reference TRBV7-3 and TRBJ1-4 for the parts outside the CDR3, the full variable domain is GAGVSQTPSNKVTEKGKYVELRCDPISGHTALYWYRQSLGQGPEFLIYFQGTGAADDSGLPNDRFFAVRPEGSVSTLKIQRTERGDSAVYLCASSPRAHATNEKLFFGSGTQLSVL.